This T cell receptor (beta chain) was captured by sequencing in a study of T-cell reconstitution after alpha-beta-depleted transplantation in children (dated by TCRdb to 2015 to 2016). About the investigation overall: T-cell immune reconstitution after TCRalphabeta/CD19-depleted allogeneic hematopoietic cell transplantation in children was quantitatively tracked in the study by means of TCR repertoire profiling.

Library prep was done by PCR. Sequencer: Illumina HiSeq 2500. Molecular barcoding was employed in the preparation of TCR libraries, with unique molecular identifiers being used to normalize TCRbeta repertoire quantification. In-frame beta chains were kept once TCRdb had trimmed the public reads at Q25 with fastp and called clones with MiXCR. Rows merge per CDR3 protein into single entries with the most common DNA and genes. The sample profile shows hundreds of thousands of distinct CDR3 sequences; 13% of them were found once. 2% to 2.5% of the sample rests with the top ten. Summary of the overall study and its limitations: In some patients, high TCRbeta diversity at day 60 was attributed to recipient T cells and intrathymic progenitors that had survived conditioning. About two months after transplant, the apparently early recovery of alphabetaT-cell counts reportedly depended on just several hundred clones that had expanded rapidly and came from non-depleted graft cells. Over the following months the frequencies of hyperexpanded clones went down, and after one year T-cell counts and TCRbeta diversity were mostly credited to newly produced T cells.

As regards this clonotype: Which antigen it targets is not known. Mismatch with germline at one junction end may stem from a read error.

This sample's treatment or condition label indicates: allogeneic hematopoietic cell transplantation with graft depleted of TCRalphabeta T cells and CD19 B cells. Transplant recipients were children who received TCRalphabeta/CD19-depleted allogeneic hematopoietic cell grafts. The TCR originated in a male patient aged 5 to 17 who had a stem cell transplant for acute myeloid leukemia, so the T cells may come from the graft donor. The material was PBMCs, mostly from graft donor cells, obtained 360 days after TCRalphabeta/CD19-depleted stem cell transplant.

The nucleotide sequence is given as TGCAGTGCTAGCGAGGGAAGGCCATTC. It codes for CSASEGRPF. The V and J segments used are TRBV20-1 and TRBJ1-2; there is no confident call for the D gene. The germline V gene encodes CDR1 DFQATT and CDR2 SNEGSKA (reference sequence). Inclusive of the bounding cysteine and phenylalanine, the CDR3 is 9 residues long. Only the CDR3 region is kept as DNA, spanning 27 bases read in frame from base 1.